The 29 T cell receptor beta chains below were found in one sample sequenced in a study of blood T cell repertoires in COVID-19. Assay: immunoSEQ multiplex PCR; the TCRdb copy retains only in-frame clones and omits some. The sample has around 240,000 clones, 85% to 90% seen once. The material sequenced was PBMCs or T cells enriched from blood (not recorded which). The source of these receptors is a man aged 45-65 years who had been exposed to COVID-19.

The chain links TRBV30 to TRBJ1-2; D is uncertain. Deletions cut 3 bases from V and 7 bases from J, with 18 bases between. The germline V gene has CDR1 GTSNPN and CDR2 SVGIG (reference sequence). This CDR3 contains 14 residues. The CDR3 DNA sequence: TGTGCCTGGAGCCATGCCACGGTCCGAGCTGGCTACACCTTC. Translating it yields CAWSHATVRAGYTF.

The chain couples TRBV7-8 to TRBJ1-3, with 7 bases aligning to TRBD1. CDR1 and CDR2 (germline): SGHVS, FQNEAQ. The CDR3 has 15 amino acids. With V trimmed by 1 base and J by 7 bases, 7 bases remained unmatched. CDR3 bases: TGTGCCAGCAGCTTAGGACAGGGTTTTCGGAACACCATATATTTT. Protein sequence: CASSLGQGFRNTIYF.

This sequence joins TRBV5-4 and TRBJ2-5; 9 bases fit TRBD1. J was trimmed by 4 bases and V by 3 bases; bases with no gene match: 1. The germline V gene encodes CDR1 SGHNT and CDR2 YYREEE (reference sequence). The CDR3 has 13 residues. CDR3 in amino acids: CASSSTGGETQYF. CDR3 bases: TGTGCCAGCAGCTCGACAGGGGGAGAGACCCAGTACTTC.

V is TRBV7-2 and J is TRBJ1-1; TRBD1 is a possible D gene (6 bases). The CDR3 is made up of 17 amino acids. Germline lookup yields CDR1 SGHTA and CDR2 FQGNSA. The V gene lost 2 bases and the J gene lost 0 bases, with 16 bases spanning the gap. The DNA for the CDR3 is TGTGCCAGCAGCTTAATTCCACAGGGAGTCATGAACACTGAAGCTTTCTTT. Protein product: CASSLIPQGVMNTEAFF.

The chain links TRBV18 to TRBJ1-5; TRBD1 matches 9 bases. Trimming cost V 0 bases and J 6 bases; bases outside gene matches: 6. The CDR3 covers 16 residues. Germline-derived CDR1 and CDR2 are KGHSH and LQKENI. In DNA form, the CDR3 reads TGTGCCAGCTCACCACCGGGACAGGGTGCCGGTCAGCCCCAGCATTTT. This translates into CASSPPGQGAGQPQHF.

CDR3 in amino acids: CASRLRRTSPDTQYF. The CDR3 nucleotides read TGTGCCAGCAGACTCCGTAGGACTAGTCCAGATACGCAGTATTTT. V and J are TRBV27 and TRBJ2-3, with 7 positions matching TRBD2. J was trimmed by 4 bases and V by 6 bases; bases with no gene match: 10. In germline, CDR1 is MNHEY, CDR2 SMNVEV (reference sequence). This CDR3 spans 15 amino acids.

J is TRBJ1-4 and V is TRBV9, with 9 bases aligning to TRBD1. V shed 3 bases, J shed 6 bases, and the junction held 9 bases outside the gene matches. CDR1 is SGDLS and CDR2 is YYNGEE in the germline V gene. The CDR3 is 16 amino acids. CDR3 sequence: CASSAGQGFRDEKLFF. CDR3 DNA: TGTGCCAGCAGCGCCGGACAGGGGTTTAGGGATGAAAAACTGTTTTTT.

This clone occurred a few times. The V and J genes are TRBV30 and TRBJ1-4; maybe TRBD1 (6 bases). Trimming took 3 bases from V and 8 from J, leaving 16 bases between them. The CDR3 spans 14 residues. Germline CDR1 reads GTSNPN; CDR2 reads SVGIG (reference sequence). The CDR3 loop is CAWSRGRGEEKLFF. The CDR3 DNA sequence: TGTGCCTGGAGCAGGGGCAGGGGTGAGGAAAAACTGTTTTTT.

The chain is built from TRBV6-5 and TRBJ1-2; no reliable D call. The germline V and J ends were trimmed by 4 bases and 8 bases, with 11 bases remaining between them. Germline-derived CDR1 and CDR2 are MNHEY and SVGAGI. The CDR3 consists of 12 residues. The CDR3, as DNA: TGTGCCAGCAGTTCGCGGCTCTACGGCTACACCTTC. Translation gives CASSSRLYGYTF.

The chain couples TRBV28 to TRBJ2-7, with D possibly matching TRBD2 (6 bases). The CDR3 contains 13 residues. Trimming removed 8 bases at V and 0 bases at J, with 11 bases between. CDR1 is MDHEN and CDR2 is SYDVKM in the germline V gene. The CDR3 here is CASSRDFSYEQYF. The CDR3 DNA sequence: TGTGCCAGCTCCCGGGACTTCTCCTACGAGCAGTACTTC.

The chain has TRBV20-1 and TRBJ2-1; D is ambiguous. The CDR3 consists of 11 residues. Germline V gives CDR1 DFQATT, CDR2 SNEGSKA (reference sequence). V was shortened by 6 bases and J by 8 bases, with 11 bases between the two germline ends. DNA for the CDR3: TGCAGTGCACCGCTAAGTGATGAGCAGTTCTTC. As protein: CSAPLSDEQFF.

The rearrangement links TRBV4-1 to TRBJ1-5; TRBD1 agrees at 9 bases. There are 18 residues in the CDR3. Germline-derived CDR1 and CDR2 are MGHRA and YSYEKL. With V trimmed by 4 bases and J by 3 bases, 13 bases remained unmatched. The DNA for the CDR3 is TGCGCCAGCAGCCGGGCGGGACAGGGAAAAATGAACAATCAGCCCCAGCATTTT. Amino acids: CASSRAGQGKMNNQPQHF.

V is TRBV24-1 and J is TRBJ2-3; TRBD2 agrees at 8 bases. Germline CDR1 is KGHDR and CDR2 is SFDVKD. The CDR3 is made up of 13 amino acids. V shed 7 bases and J 2 bases; nucleotides not matched to a gene: 1. In DNA, the CDR3 is TGTGCCACCAGGGGACTAGTCACAGATACGCAGTATTTT. Translated: CATRGLVTDTQYF.

V and J are TRBV27 and TRBJ2-7; TRBD1 aligns across 9 bases. The ends lost 6 bases at V and 4 bases at J; junction bases unmatched: 10. This CDR3 has 15 amino acids. Germline CDR1 MNHEY, CDR2 SMNVEV (reference sequence). Written as DNA, the CDR3 is TGTGCCAGCAGAGTAGGGACAGGGAATTCTTACGAGCAGTACTTC. Translation gives CASRVGTGNSYEQYF.

This chain joins TRBV4-2 and TRBJ1-2, with D unresolved. Trimming removed 4 bases from V and 8 bases from J, with 20 bases in between. The germline V gene has CDR1 LGHNA and CDR2 YNFKEQ. This CDR3 region has 15 residues. For the CDR3, the DNA is TGTGCCAGCAGCCCAGTTGGGGAGGGCGGAGGAGGCTACACCTTC. Amino acids: CASSPVGEGGGGYTF.

V and J are TRBV7-2 and TRBJ2-3; no firm D call. The CDR3 totals 17 residues. Trimming pared 1 base from V and 6 bases from J, leaving 20 bases between. The germline CDR1 and CDR2 sequences are SGHTA and FQGNSA. The CDR3 DNA reads TGTGCCAGCAGCTTAGTGCGTTTGCGGCGGTTCGGGGATACGCAGTATTTT. It yields the protein CASSLVRLRRFGDTQYF.

This clone appeared a single time. The chain joins TRBV3-1 (or the pseudogene TRBV3-2) to TRBJ1-2, with 8 bases that match TRBD1. The ends lost 0 bases at V and 8 bases at J; junction bases unmatched: 5. From germline, CDR1 is LGHDT and CDR2 YNNKEL (reference sequence). The CDR3 has 14 amino acids. The CDR3 DNA follows: TGTGCCAGCAGCCAAGATGGCAGGGGGCAAGGCTACACCTTC. Translating gives CASSQDGRGQGYTF.

The genes are TRBV5-1 and TRBJ2-1, with a weak D call TRBD1 (5 bases). This CDR3 has 14 amino acids. The germline CDR1 and CDR2 sequences are SGHRS and YFSETQ. Trimming took 4 bases from V and 1 from J, leaving 9 bases between them. The CDR3 spells CASSQAGSYNEQFF. In nucleotides, the CDR3 is TGCGCCAGCAGCCAGGCAGGGTCCTACAATGAGCAGTTCTTC.

The chain is built from TRBV19 and TRBJ1-2; 7 nucleotides align to TRBD1. The CDR3 is made up of 15 amino acids. Germline loops: CDR1 LNHDA, CDR2 SQIVND (reference sequence). V trimming: 6 bases; J trimming: 2 bases; junction bases outside the gene matches: 9. This chain's CDR3 is CASSPRTGSNYGYTF. The CDR3 coding sequence is TGTGCCAGTAGCCCCAGGACAGGTTCAAACTATGGCTACACCTTC.

This clone was observed a single time. The gene calls are TRBV27 and TRBJ2-4, with TRBD1 as a possible D gene (5 bases). This CDR3 is built from 15 residues. V shed 5 bases and J shed 3 bases, with 14 bases lying between them. Germline V gene lookup returns CDR1 MNHEY and CDR2 SMNVEV (reference sequence). CDR3 loop: CASSEGVSGKNIQYF. As DNA, the CDR3 is TGTGCCAGCAGTGAAGGGGTGTCGGGCAAAAACATTCAGTACTTC.

The chain combines TRBV18 with TRBJ2-6; tentative D call: TRBD1 (5 bases). CDR1 is KGHSH, CDR2 LQKENI, per germline. This CDR3 spans 17 amino acids. Deletions cut 4 bases from V and 4 bases from J, with 17 bases between. The CDR3 region is CASSLRTDSYGANVLTF. The CDR3, as DNA: TGTGCCAGCTCACTAAGAACAGACAGTTACGGGGCCAACGTCCTGACTTTC.

To note about this clone: The DNA is omitted, as the CDR3 cannot be located on it reliably, and the CDR3 follows TCRdb's listing. The genes are TRBV24-1 and TRBJ1-4. CDR1 is KGHDR and CDR2 is SFDVKD in the germline V gene. The CDR3 sequence runs 13 residues, both termini included. The CDR3 spells CATRREREKNCFF.

The gene calls are TRBV24-1 and TRBJ1-2; D not resolved. Germline values: CDR1 KGHDR, CDR2 SFDVKD. V lost 2 bases, J lost 10 bases, and 10 bases lay in between. The CDR3 is 12 residues long. CDR3 DNA sequence: TGTGCCACCAGTGATTATAGGGAGACCTACACCTTC. Its translation: CATSDYRETYTF.

This sequence joins TRBV28 and TRBJ1-3; weak D call: TRBD1 (6 bases). In germline, CDR1 is MDHEN, CDR2 SYDVKM. The CDR3 runs 17 residues. Trimming left V 4 bases short and J 0 bases short, with 16 bases between. CDR3 amino acids: CASSSGGDTSSGNTIYF. DNA of the CDR3: TGTGCCAGCAGTTCGGGGGGGGACACCAGCTCTGGAAACACCATATATTTT.

The chain links TRBV19 to TRBJ2-3; D might be TRBD2 (6 bases). Between the trimmed V and J ends, which lost 5 bases and 4 bases, there was a span of 16 bases. Per the germline V gene, CDR1 is LNHDA and CDR2 is SQIVND (reference sequence). The CDR3 is made up of 15 amino acids. As DNA, the CDR3 is TGTGCCAGTAGTCCTAGGGAGGAGGTCCCAGATACGCAGTATTTT. This codes for CASSPREEVPDTQYF.

The chain links TRBV4-1 to TRBJ1-1, with D uncertain. Germline V gene sequence: CDR1 MGHRA, CDR2 YSYEKL. V gave up 4 bases and J gave up 4 bases, with 16 bases separating them. The CDR3 runs 15 residues. CDR3 region: CASSRPGGESTEAFF. In DNA form, the CDR3 reads TGCGCCAGCAGCCGACCAGGTGGGGAGAGCACTGAAGCTTTCTTT.

The table lists this clone with a few counts. The chain has TRBV7-3 and TRBJ2-2; D unresolved. Per the germline V gene, CDR1 is SGHTA and CDR2 is FQGTGA. V gave up 2 bases and J gave up 1 base, with 5 bases separating them. The CDR3 consists of 14 residues. The CDR3 DNA reads as TGTGCCAGCAGCTTAGAGAGGAACACCGGGGAGCTGTTTTTT. Translating it yields CASSLERNTGELFF.

This chain joins TRBV3-1 (or the pseudogene TRBV3-2) and TRBJ2-1; 7 bases match TRBD2. Germline trimming cut 1 base from V and 2 bases from J; bases unmatched to any gene: 5. Germline values: CDR1 LGHDT, CDR2 YNNKEL (reference sequence). The CDR3 has 16 residues. CDR3 in DNA: TGTGCCAGCAGCCAAGTGGCTAGCGGTGCCTACAATGAGCAGTTCTTC. Translating it yields CASSQVASGAYNEQFF.

The chain combines TRBV24-1 with TRBJ2-2; 7 bases align to TRBD1. Unmatched junction bases numbered 8, after V lost 4 bases and J lost 4 bases. Germline V gene data show CDR1 as KGHDR and CDR2 as SFDVKD. This CDR3 has 16 amino acids. CDR3 amino acids: CATSEPRQGATGELFF. The CDR3 DNA follows: TGTGCCACCAGTGAACCAAGACAGGGAGCCACCGGGGAGCTGTTTTTT.